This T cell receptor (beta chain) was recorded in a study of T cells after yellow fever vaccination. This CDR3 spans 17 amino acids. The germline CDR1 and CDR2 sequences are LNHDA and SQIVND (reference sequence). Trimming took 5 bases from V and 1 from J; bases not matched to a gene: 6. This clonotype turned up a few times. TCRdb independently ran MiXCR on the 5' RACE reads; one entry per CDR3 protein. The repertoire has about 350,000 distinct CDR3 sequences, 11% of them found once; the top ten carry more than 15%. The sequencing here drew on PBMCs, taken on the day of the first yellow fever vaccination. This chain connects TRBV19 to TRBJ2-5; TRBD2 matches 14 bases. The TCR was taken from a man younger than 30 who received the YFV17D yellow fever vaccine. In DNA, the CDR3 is TGTGCCAGTAGTGGCACGGGACTAGCGGGGGCCCAAGAGACCCAGTACTTC. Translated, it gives CASSGTGLAGAQETQYF.